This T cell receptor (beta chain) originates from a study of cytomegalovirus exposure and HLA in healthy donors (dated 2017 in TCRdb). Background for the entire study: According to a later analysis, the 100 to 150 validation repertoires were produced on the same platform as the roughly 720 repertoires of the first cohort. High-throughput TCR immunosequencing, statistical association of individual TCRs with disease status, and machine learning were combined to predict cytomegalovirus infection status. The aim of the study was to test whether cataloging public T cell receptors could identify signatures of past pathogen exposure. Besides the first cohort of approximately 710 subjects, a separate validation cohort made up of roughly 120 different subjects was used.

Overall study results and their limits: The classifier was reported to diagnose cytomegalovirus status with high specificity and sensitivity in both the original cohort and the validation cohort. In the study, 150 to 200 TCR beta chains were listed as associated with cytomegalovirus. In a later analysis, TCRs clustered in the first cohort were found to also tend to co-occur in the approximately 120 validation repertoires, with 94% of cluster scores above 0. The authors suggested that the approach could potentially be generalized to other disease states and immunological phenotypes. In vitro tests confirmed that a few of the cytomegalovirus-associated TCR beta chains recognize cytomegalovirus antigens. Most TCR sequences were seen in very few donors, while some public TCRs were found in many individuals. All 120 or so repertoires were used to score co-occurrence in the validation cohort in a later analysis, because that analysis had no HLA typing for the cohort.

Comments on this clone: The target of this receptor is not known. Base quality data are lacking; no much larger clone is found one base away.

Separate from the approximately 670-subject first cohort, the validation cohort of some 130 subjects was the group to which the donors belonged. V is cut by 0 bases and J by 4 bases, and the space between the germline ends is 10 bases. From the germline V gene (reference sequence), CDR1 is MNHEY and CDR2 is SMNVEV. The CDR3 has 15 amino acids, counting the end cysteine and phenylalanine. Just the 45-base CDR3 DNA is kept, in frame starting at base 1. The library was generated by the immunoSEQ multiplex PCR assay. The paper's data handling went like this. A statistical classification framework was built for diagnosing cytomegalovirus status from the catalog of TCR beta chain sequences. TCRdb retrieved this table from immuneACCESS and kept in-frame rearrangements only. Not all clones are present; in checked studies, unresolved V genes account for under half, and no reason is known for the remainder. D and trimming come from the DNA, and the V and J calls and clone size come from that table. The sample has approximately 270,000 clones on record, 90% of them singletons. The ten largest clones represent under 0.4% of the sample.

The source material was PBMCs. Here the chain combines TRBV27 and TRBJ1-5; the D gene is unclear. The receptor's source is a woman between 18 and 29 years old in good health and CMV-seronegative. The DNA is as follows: TGTGCCAGCAGTTTATCCCCTCAGATTAATCAGCCCCAGCATTTT. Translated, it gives CASSLSPQINQPQHF.